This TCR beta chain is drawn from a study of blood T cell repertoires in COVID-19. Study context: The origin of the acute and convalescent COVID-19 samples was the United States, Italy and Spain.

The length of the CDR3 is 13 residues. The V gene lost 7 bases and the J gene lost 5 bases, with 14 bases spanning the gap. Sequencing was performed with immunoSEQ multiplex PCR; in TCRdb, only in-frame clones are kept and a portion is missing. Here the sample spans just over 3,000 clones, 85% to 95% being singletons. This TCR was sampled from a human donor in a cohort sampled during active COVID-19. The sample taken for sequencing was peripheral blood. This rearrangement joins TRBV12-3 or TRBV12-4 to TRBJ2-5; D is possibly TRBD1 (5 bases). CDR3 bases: TGTGCCAGCACGACAGCGACGTGGGAGACCCAGTACTTC. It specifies CASTTATWETQYF.